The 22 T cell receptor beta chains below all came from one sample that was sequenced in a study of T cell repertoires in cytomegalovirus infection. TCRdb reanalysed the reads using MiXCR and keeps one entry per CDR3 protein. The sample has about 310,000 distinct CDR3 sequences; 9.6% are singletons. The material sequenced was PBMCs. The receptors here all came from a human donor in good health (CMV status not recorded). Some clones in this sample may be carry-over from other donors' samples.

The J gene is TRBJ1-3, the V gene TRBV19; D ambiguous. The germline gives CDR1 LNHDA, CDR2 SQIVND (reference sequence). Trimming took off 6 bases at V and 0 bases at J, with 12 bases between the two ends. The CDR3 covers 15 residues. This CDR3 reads CASRKEFYSGNTIYF. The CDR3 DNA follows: TGTGCCAGTAGGAAAGAGTTCTACTCTGGAAACACCATATATTTT.

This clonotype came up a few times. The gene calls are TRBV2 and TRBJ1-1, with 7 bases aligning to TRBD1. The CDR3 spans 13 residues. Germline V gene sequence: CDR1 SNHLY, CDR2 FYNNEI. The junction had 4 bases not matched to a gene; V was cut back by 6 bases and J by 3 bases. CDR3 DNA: TGTGCCAGCAGGGACACAGGGGACACTGAAGCTTTCTTT. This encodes CASRDTGDTEAFF.

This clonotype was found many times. Written as DNA, the CDR3 is TGTGCCAGCATCGACACCGGGGAGCTGTTTTTT. Amino acids: CASIDTGELFF. The rearrangement joins TRBV12-3 or TRBV12-4 to TRBJ2-2; D remains ambiguous. V lost 7 bases, J lost 3 bases, and 3 bases lay in between. The CDR3 runs to 11 residues.

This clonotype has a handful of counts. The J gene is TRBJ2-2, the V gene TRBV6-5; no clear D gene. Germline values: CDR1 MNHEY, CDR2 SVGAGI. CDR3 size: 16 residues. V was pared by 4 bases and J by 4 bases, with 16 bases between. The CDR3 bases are TGTGCCAGCAGTTCCGAGTGGACCCGGCTCACCGGGGAGCTGTTTTTT. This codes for CASSSEWTRLTGELFF.

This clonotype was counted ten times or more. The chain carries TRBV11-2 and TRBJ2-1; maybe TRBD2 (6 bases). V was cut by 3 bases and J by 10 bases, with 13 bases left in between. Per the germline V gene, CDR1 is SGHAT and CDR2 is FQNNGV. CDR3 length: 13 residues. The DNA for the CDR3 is TGTGCCAGCAGCTTGAACGGGGGAAGGGAGCAGTTCTTC. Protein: CASSLNGGREQFF.

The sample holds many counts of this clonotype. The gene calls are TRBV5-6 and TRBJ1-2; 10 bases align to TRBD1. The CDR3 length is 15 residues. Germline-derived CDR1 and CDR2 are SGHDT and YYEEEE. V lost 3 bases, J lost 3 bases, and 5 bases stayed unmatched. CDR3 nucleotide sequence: TGTGCCAGCAGCTCGGACAGGGGGAACGACTATGGCTACACCTTC. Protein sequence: CASSSDRGNDYGYTF.

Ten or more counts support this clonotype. CDR3: CASSLARENEKLFF. CDR3 bases: TGTGCCAGCAGCTTAGCCAGAGAGAATGAAAAACTGTTTTTT. The chain couples TRBV7-2 to TRBJ1-4; D not resolved. Trimming removed 0 bases from V and 5 bases from J, with 7 bases in between. The CDR3 contains 14 residues. Germline CDR1 and CDR2: SGHTA and FQGNSA. Filled out from reference TRBV7-2 and TRBJ1-4, the complete variable domain reads GAGVSQSPSNKVTEKGKDVELRCDPISGHTALYWYRQSLGQGLEFLIYFQGNSAPDKSGLPSDRFSAERTGGSVSTLTIQRTQQEDSAVYLCASSLARENEKLFFGSGTQLSVL.

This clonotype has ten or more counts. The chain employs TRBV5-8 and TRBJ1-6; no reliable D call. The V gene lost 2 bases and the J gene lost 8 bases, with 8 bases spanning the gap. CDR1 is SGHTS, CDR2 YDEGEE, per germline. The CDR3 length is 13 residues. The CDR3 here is CASSFMVDSPLHF. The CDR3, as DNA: TGTGCCAGCAGCTTTATGGTGGATTCACCCCTCCACTTT.

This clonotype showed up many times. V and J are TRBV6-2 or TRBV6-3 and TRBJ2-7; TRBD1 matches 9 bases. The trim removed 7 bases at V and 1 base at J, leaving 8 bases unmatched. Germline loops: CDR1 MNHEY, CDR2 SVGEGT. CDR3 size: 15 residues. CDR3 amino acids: CASNPGQGASYEQYV. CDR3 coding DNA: TGTGCCAGCAATCCGGGACAGGGAGCTTCCTACGAGCAGTACGTC.

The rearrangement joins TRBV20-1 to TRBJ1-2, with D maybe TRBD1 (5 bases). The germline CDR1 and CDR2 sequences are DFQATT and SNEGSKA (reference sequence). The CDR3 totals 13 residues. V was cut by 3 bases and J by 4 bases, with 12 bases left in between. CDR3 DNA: TGCAGTGCTAGGGCGGGACGCTCCTATGGCTACACCTTC. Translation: CSARAGRSYGYTF.

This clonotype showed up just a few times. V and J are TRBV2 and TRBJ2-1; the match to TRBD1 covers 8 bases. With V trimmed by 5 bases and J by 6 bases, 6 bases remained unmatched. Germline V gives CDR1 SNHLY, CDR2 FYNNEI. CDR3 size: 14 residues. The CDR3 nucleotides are TGTGCCAGCAGTCGACAGGGGTTAGGCAATGAGCAGTTCTTC. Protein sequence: CASSRQGLGNEQFF.

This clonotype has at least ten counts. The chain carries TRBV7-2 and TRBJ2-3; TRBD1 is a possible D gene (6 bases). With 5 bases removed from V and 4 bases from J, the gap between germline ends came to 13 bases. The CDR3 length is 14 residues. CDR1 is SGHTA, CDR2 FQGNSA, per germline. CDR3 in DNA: TGTGCCAGCAGCGCACAGGGTCGGGCAGATACGCAGTATTTT. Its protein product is CASSAQGRADTQYF.

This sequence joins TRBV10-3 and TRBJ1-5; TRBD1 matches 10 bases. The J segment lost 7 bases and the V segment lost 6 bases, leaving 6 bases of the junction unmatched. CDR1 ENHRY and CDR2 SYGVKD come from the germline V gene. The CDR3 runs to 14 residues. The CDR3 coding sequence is TGTGCCATCAGCCCTGGGACAGGGGTCCAGCCCCAGCATTTT. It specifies CAISPGTGVQPQHF.

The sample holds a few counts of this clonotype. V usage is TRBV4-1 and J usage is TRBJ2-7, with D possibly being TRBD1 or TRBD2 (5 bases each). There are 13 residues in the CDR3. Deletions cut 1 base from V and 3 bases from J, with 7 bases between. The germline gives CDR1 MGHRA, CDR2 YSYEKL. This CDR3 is CASSQAGSYEQYV. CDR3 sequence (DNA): TGCGCCAGCAGCCAAGCAGGGAGCTACGAGCAGTACGTC.

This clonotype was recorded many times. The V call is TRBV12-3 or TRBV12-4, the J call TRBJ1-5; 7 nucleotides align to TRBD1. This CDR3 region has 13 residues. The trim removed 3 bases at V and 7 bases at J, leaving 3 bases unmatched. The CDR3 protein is CASSLTGYQPQHF. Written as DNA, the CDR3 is TGTGCCAGCAGTTTGACAGGGTACCAGCCCCAGCATTTT.

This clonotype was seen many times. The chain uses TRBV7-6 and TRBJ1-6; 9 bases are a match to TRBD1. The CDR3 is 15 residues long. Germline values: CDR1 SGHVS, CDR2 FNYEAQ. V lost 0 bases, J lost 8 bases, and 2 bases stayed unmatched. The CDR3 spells CASSLARTGDSPLHF. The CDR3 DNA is TGTGCCAGCAGCTTAGCTAGGACAGGGGATTCACCCCTCCACTTT. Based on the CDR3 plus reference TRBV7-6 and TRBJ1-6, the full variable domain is GAGVSQSPRYKVTKRGQDVALRCDPISGHVSLYWYRQALGQGPEFLTYFNYEAQQDKSGLPNDRFSAERPEGSISTLTIQRTEQRDSAMYRCASSLARTGDSPLHFGNGTRLTVT.

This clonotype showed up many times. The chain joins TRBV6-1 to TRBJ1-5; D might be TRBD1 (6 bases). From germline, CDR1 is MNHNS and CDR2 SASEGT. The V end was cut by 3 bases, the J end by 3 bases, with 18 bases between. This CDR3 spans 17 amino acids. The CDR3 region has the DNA TGTGCCAGCAGTGAGGGTCAGGGGCTCTCCGTCAATCAGCCCCAGCATTTT. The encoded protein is CASSEGQGLSVNQPQHF.

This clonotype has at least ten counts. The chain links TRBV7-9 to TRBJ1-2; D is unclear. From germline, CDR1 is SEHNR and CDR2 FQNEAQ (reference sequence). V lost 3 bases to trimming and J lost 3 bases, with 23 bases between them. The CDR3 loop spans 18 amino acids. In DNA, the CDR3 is TGTGCCAGCAGCTTCCCTCGGGATCCCTCACCTTGGGACTATGGCTACACCTTC. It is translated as CASSFPRDPSPWDYGYTF.

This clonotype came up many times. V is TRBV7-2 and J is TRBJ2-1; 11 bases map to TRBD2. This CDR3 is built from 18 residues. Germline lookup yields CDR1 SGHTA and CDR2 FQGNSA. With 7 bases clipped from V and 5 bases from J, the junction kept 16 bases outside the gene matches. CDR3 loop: CASKLLAGGHQGDNEQFF. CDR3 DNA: TGTGCCAGCAAACTTCTAGCGGGGGGTCACCAAGGAGACAATGAGCAGTTCTTC.

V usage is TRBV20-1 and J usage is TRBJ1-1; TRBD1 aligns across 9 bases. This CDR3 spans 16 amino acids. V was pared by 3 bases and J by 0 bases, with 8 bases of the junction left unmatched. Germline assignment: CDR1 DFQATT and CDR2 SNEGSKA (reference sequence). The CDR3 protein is CSARRQGVFLNTEAFF. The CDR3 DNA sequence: TGCAGTGCTAGGCGACAGGGGGTCTTTTTGAACACTGAAGCTTTCTTT.

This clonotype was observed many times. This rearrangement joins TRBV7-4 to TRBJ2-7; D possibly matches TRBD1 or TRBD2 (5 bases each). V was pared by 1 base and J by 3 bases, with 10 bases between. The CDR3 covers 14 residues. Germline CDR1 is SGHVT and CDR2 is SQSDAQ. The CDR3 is CASSLGGFSYEQYV. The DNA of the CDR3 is TGTGCCAGCAGCTTAGGGGGGTTTAGCTACGAGCAGTACGTC.

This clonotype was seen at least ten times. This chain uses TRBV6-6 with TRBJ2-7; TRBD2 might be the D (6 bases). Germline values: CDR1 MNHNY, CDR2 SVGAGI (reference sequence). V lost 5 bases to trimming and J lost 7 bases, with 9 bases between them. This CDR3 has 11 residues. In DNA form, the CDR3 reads TGTGCCAGCAGTGGCGCGGGGGAGCAGTACTTC. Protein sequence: CASSGAGEQYF.